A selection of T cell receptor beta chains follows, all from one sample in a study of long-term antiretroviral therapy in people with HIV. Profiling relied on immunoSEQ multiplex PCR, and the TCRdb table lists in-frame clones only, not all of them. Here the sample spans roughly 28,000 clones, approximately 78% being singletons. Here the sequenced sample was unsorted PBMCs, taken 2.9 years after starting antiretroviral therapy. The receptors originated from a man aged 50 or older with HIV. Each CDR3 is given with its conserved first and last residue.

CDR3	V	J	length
CASSYSGGGGGELFF	TRBV6-5	TRBJ2-2	15
CASLRGTRNTGELFF	TRBV28	TRBJ2-2	15
CASTRIDSRGGGYTF	TRBV28	TRBJ1-2	15
CASSAETGSYEQYF	TRBV5-1	TRBJ2-7	14
CASSLSGVTYNEQFF	TRBV5-6	TRBJ2-1	15
CASSWTGTDTQYF	TRBV9	TRBJ2-3	13
CASSLFGSGGYNEQFF	TRBV19	TRBJ2-1	16
CASSSNTAPTEAFF	TRBV9	TRBJ1-1	14
CASSPDSDNYGYTF	TRBV5-6	TRBJ1-2	14
CASSQGVTVREYEQYF	TRBV4-1	TRBJ2-7	16